A single sample gave rise to the 2 T cell receptor beta chains below, sequenced in a study of T cell responses to AZD1222 COVID-19 vaccine. Here immunoSEQ multiplex PCR was the method, and the copy in TCRdb shows in-frame clones only, minus some. Altogether 90,000 to 95,000 clones are present, 88% being singletons, with the ten largest covering about 12%. This specimen consisted of peripheral blood, obtained 28 days after the second AZD1222 dose. The receptors here all came from an adult who received the AZD1222 COVID-19 vaccine.

J is TRBJ1-2 and V is TRBV7-9; the D is unclear. The CDR3 loop spans 13 amino acids. Germline V lookup: CDR1 SEHNR, CDR2 FQNEAQ (reference sequence). Trimming shortened V by 5 bases and J by 4 bases, and 11 bases separated the two germline ends. This CDR3 is CASSLTEFYGYTF. In DNA form, the CDR3 reads TGTGCCAGCAGCCTGACCGAATTCTATGGCTACACCTTC.

The chain uses TRBV6-1 and TRBJ1-2, with D uncertain. The CDR3 is 13 residues long. Germline CDR1 is MNHNS and CDR2 is SASEGT. The V end was cut by 3 bases, the J end by 2 bases, with 7 bases between. The CDR3 DNA reads TGTGCCAGCAGTGAGCAGGAAAACTATGGCTACACCTTC. Its protein is CASSEQENYGYTF.